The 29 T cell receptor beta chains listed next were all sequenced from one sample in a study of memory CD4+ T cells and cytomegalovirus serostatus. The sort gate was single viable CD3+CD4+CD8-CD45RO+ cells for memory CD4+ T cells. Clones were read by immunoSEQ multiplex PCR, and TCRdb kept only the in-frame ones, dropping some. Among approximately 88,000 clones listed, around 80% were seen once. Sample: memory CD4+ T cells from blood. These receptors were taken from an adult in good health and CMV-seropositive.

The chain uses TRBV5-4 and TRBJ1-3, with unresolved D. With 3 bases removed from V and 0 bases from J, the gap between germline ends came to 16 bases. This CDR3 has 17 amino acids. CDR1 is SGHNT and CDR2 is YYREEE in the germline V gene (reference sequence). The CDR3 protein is CASSSGTPFLSGNTIYF. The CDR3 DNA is TGTGCCAGCAGCTCGGGCACTCCCTTCCTCTCTGGAAACACCATATATTTT.

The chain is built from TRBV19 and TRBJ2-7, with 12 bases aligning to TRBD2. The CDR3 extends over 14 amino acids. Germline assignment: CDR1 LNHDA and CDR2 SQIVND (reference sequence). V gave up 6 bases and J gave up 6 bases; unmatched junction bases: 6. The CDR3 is CASRRTSGVGEQYF. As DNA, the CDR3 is TGTGCCAGTAGAAGGACTAGCGGGGTAGGCGAGCAGTACTTC. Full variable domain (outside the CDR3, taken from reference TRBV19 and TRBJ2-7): DGGITQSPKYLFRKEGQNVTLSCEQNLNHDAMYWYRQDPGQGLRLIYYSQIVNDFQKGDIAEGYSVSREKKESFPLTVTSAQKNPTAFYLCASRRTSGVGEQYFGPGTRLTVT.

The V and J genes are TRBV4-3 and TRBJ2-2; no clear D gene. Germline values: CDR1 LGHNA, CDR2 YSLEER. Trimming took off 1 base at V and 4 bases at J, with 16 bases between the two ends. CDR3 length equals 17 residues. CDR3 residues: CASSQGHEVEGTGELFF. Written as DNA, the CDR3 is TGCGCCAGCAGCCAAGGCCACGAGGTAGAAGGCACCGGGGAGCTGTTTTTT.

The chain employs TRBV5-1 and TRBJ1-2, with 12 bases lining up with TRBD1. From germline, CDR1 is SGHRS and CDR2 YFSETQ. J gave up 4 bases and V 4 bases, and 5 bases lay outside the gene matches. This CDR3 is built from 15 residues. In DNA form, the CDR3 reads TGCGCCAGCAGCAAAGGGACAGGGGGCAGCTATGGCTACACCTTC. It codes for CASSKGTGGSYGYTF. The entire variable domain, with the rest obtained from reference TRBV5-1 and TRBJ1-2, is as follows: KAGVTQTPRYLIKTRGQQVTLSCSPISGHRSVSWYQQTPGQGLQFLFEYFSETQRNKGNFPGRFSGRQFSNSRSEMNVSTLELGDSALYLCASSKGTGGSYGYTFGSGTRLTVV.

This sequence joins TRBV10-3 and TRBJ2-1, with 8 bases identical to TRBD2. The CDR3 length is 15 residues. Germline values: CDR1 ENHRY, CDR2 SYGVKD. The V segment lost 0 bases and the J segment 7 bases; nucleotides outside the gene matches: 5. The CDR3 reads CAISESRERGNEQFF. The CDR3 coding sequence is TGTGCCATCAGTGAGTCCCGGGAGCGGGGGAATGAGCAGTTCTTC.

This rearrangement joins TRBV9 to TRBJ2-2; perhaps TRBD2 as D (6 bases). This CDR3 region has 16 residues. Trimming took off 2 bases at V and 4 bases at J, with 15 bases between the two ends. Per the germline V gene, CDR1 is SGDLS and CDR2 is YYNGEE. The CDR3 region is CASSVGSRGITGELFF. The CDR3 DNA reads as TGTGCCAGCAGCGTTGGATCTCGGGGGATCACCGGGGAGCTGTTTTTT.

The DNA of the CDR3 is TGTGCCTGGAGTACCGGGGACGGCATAATGAACACTGAAGCTTTCTTT. Its translation: CAWSTGDGIMNTEAFF. The genes are TRBV30 and TRBJ1-1, with D tentatively TRBD1 (5 bases). The V and J ends lost 2 bases and 0 bases respectively, with 16 bases between them. Germline V CDR1 and CDR2: GTSNPN, SVGIG (reference sequence). The CDR3 runs 16 residues.

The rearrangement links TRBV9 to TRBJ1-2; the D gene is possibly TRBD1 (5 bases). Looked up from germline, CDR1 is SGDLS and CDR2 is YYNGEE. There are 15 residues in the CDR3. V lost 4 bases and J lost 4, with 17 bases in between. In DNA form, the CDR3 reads TGTGCCAGCAGCCCCCAAGGGCGGGACCCCTATGGCTACACCTTC. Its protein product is CASSPQGRDPYGYTF.

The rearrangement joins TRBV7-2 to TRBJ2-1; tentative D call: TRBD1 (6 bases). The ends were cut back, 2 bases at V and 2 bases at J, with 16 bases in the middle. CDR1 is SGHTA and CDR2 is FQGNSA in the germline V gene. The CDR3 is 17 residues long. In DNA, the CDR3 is TGTGCCAGCAGCTTAAGTTCCAGGGACAAAGCCTACAATGAGCAGTTCTTC. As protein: CASSLSSRDKAYNEQFF.

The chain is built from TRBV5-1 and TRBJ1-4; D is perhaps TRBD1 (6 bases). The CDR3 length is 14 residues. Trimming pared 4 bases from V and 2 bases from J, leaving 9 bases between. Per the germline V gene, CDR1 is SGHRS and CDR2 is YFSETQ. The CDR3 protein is CASSTRGTNEKLFF. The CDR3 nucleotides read TGCGCCAGCAGCACCAGGGGCACTAATGAAAAACTGTTTTTT.

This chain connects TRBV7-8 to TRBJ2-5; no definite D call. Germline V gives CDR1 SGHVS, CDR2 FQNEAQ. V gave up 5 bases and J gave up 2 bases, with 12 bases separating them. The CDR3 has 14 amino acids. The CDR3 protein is CASSRGRSQETQYF. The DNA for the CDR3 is TGTGCCAGCAGCCGTGGAAGATCACAAGAGACCCAGTACTTC.

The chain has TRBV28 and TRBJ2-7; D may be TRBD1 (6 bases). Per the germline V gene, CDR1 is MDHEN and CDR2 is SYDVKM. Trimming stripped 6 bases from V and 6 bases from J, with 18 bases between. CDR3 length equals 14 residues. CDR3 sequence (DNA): TGTGCCAGCAGCAGCAGGGCAGGGGTGGTCGAGCAGTACTTC. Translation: CASSSRAGVVEQYF.

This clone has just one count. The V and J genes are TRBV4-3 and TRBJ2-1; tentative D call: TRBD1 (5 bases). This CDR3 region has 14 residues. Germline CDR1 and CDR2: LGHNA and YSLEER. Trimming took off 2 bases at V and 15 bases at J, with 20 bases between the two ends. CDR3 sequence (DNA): TGCGCCAGCAGCCAATATACAGGTGCCGGTTCATGGTTCTTC. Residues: CASSQYTGAGSWFF.

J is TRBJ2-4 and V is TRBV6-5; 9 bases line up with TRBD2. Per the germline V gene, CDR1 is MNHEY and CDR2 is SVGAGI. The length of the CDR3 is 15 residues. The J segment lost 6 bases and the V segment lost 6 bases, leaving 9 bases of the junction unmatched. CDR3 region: CASREISGRSNIQYF. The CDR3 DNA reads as TGTGCCAGCAGGGAAATCAGCGGGAGGTCAAACATTCAGTACTTC.

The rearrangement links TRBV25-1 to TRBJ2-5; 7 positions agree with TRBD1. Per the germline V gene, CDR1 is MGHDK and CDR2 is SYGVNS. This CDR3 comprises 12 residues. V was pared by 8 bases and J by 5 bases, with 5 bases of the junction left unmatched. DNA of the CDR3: TGTGCCAGCGCCGACAGGGAGGAGACCCAGTACTTC. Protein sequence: CASADREETQYF.

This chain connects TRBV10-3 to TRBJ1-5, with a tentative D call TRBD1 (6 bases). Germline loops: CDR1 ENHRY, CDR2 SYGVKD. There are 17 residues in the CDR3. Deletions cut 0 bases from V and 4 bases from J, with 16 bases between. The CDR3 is CAISESQQGIGNQPQHF. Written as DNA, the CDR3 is TGTGCCATCAGTGAGTCGCAACAGGGTATTGGGAATCAGCCCCAGCATTTT.

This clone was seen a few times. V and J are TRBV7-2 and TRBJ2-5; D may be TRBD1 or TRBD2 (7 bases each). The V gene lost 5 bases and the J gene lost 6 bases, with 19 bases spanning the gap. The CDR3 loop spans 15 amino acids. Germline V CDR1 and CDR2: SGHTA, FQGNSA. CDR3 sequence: CASSPRQGGGQTQYF. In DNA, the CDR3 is TGTGCCAGCAGCCCCCGACAGGGAGGGGGTCAGACCCAGTACTTC.

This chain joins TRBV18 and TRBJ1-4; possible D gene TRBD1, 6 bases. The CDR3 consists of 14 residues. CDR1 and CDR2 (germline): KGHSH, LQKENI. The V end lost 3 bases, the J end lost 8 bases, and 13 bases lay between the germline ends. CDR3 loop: CASSPGAGREKLFF. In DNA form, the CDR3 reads TGTGCCAGCTCACCGGGGGCCGGACGAGAAAAACTGTTTTTT.

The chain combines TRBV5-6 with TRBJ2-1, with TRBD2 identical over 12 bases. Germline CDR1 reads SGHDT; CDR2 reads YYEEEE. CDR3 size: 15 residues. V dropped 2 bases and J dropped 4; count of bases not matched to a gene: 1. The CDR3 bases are TGTGCCAGCAGCTTCGGACTAGCGGGGTACAATGAGCAGTTCTTC. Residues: CASSFGLAGYNEQFF.

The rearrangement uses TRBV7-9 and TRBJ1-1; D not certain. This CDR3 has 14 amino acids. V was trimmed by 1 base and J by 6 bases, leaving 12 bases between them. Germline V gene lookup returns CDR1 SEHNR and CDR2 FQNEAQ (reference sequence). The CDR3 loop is CASSLETPRAEAFF. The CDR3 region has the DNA TGTGCCAGCAGCTTAGAGACGCCGCGGGCTGAAGCTTTCTTT.

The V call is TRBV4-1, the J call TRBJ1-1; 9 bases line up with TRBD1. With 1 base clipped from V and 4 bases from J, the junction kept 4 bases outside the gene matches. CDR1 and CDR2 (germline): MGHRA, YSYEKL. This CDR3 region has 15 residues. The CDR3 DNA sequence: TGCGCCAGCAGCCAAGTGGACAGGGGTCCCACTGAAGCTTTCTTT. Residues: CASSQVDRGPTEAFF.

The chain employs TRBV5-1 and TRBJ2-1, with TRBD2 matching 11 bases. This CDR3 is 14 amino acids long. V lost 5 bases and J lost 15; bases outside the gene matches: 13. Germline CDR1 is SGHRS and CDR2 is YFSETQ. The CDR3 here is CASRQAGTSGDLFF. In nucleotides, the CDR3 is TGCGCCAGCAGACAAGCCGGGACTAGCGGAGACCTGTTCTTC.

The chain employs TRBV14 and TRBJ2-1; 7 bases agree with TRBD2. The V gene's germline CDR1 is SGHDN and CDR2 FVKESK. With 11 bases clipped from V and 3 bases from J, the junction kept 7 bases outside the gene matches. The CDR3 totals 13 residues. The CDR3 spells CASTSGIYNEQFF. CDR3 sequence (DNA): TGTGCCTCCACGAGCGGGATCTACAATGAGCAGTTCTTC.

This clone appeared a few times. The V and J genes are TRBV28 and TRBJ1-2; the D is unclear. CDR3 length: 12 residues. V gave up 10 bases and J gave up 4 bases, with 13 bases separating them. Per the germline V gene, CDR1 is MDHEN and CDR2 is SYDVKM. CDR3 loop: CATQVTGYGYTF. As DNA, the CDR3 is TGTGCCACCCAGGTTACCGGCTATGGCTACACCTTC.

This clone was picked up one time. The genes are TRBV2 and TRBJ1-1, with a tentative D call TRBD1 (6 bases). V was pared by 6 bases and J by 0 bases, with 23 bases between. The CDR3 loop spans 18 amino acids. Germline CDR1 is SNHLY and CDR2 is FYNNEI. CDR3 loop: CASSQGTTRMLMNTEAFF. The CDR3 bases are TGTGCCAGCAGCCAGGGGACTACTCGTATGCTCATGAACACTGAAGCTTTCTTT.

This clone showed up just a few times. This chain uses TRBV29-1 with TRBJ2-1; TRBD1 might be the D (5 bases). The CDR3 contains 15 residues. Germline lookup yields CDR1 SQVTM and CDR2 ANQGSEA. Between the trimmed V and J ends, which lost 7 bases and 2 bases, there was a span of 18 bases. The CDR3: CSADVRQKPYNEQFF. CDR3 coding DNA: TGCAGCGCCGATGTAAGACAGAAACCCTACAATGAGCAGTTCTTC.

The CDR3 region has the DNA TGTGCCAGCTCAAACTCCTACGAGCAGTACTTC. It specifies CASSNSYEQYF. This sequence joins TRBV18 and TRBJ2-7, with D unclear. The CDR3 is 11 amino acids. Germline assignment: CDR1 KGHSH and CDR2 LQKENI. Between the trimmed V and J ends, which lost 5 bases and 0 bases, there was a span of 2 bases. The whole variable domain, remainder taken from reference TRBV18 and TRBJ2-7, is NAGVMQNPRHLVRRRGQEARLRCSPMKGHSHVYWYRQLPEEGLKFMVYLQKENIIDESGMPKERFSAEFPKEGPSILRIQQVVRGDSAAYFCASSNSYEQYFGPGTRLTVT.

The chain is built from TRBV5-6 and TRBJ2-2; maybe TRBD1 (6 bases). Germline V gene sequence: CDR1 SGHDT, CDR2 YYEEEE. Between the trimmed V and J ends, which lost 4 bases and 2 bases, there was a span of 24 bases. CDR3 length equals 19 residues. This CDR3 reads CASSIRQGLSPKNTGELFF. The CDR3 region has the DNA TGTGCCAGCAGCATCCGGCAGGGGTTATCCCCAAAAAACACCGGGGAGCTGTTTTTT.

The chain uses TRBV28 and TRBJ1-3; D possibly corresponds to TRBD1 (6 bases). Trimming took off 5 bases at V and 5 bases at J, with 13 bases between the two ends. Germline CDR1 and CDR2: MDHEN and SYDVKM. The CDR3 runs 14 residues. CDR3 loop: CASSPGGPRNTIYF. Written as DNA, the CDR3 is TGTGCCAGCAGTCCCGGGGGCCCAAGAAACACCATATATTTT.